This is a list of T cell receptor beta chains from one sample in a study of T cell responses to AZD1222 COVID-19 vaccine. Sequencing used immunoSEQ multiplex PCR; TCRdb keeps in-frame clones, though not all of them. The sample consists of 89,000 or so clones, more than 70% of them appearing once. The sequenced sample was peripheral blood, obtained 28 days after the second AZD1222 dose. The origin of the receptors is an adult who received the AZD1222 COVID-19 vaccine. The CDR3 runs from the conserved cysteine through the conserved F or W. A D gene is named only where the DNA matches it firmly. Clone sizes are given selectively: once, few, many, or a class where the clone is expanded.

size	D	V	J	DNA	CDR3
.	.	TRBV5-1	TRBJ2-1	TGCGCCAGCAGCTTGGCGGAGGGGATGGGGTTCTTC	CASSLAEGMGFF
.	.	TRBV4-1	TRBJ1-4	TGCGCCAGCAGCCCCCAGGCAGATGAAAAACTGTTTTTT	CASSPQADEKLFF
.	.	TRBV2	TRBJ1-5	TGTGCCAGCAGCTGGGGGGGGGAACCCCAGCATTTT	CASSWGGEPQHF
.	.	TRBV11-3	TRBJ2-7	TGTGCCAGCAGCTCCCCCCGGGCCCCCTACGAGCAGTACTTC	CASSSPRAPYEQYF
.	.	TRBV18	TRBJ1-3	TGTGCCAGCTCGCTAGAGGAAACTGGAAACACCATATATTTT	CASSLEETGNTIYF
.	.	TRBV9	TRBJ2-3	TGTGCCAGCAGCGCCGGGACCCCGAGGGATACGCAGTATTTT	CASSAGTPRDTQYF
.	TRBD1	TRBV30	TRBJ2-7	TGTGCCTGGAGTGTAGGTGGGACAGTACTATCCTACGAGCAGTACTTC	CAWSVGGTVLSYEQYF
once	.	TRBV5-5	TRBJ1-1	TGTGCCAGCAGCTCCCCTTTATCCCCCCCCCTTGGAGCTTTCTTT	CASSSPLSPPLGAFF
.	TRBD2	TRBV4-1	TRBJ2-7	TGCGCCAGCAGCCAGGCCGGGACTAGCTCCTACGAGCAGTACTTC	CASSQAGTSSYEQYF
.	.	TRBV5-8	TRBJ2-5	TGTGCCAGCAGCTTAAAACAGCTGGAGAGAGAGACCCAGTACTTC	CASSLKQLERETQYF
.	TRBD1	TRBV10-3	TRBJ2-7	TGTGCCATCATGACAGGGACCTCAGTGGGGTCCTACGAGCAGTACTTC	CAIMTGTSVGSYEQYF
few	.	TRBV18	TRBJ2-7	TGTGCCAGCTCATCCCTAGGGGGACACACTTCCTACGAGCAGTACTTC	CASSSLGGHTSYEQYF
.	.	TRBV3-1/TRBV3-2	TRBJ2-1	TGTGCCAGCAGCCTAACCGGTAACAATGAGCAGTTCTTC	CASSLTGNNEQFF
.	TRBD1	TRBV18	TRBJ1-2	TGTGCCAGCTCACAAGAAACGACAGGGCGGAACTATGGCTACACCTTC	CASSQETTGRNYGYTF
.	.	TRBV29-1	TRBJ1-2	TGCAGCGTTGAAGGTGTGGGAACAGGGAAGGGTCGCGGCTACACCTTC	CSVEGVGTGKGRGYTF
.	.	TRBV9	TRBJ2-2	TGTGCCAGCAGCGTGAGAACCGGGGAGCTGTTTTTT	CASSVRTGELFF
.	.	TRBV25-1	TRBJ1-6	TGTGCCAGCAGTGAAATGGGACACCCATCCCAAACCCTCCACTTT	CASSEMGHPSQTLHF
.	.	TRBV2	TRBJ1-6	TGTGCCAGCGGAGGCCCCCAGGCTAATTCACCCCTCCACTTT	CASGGPQANSPLHF
.	.	TRBV20-1	TRBJ1-3	TGCAGTGCTAGAACCGGCCCCACCATATATTTT	CSARTGPTIYF
.	TRBD1	TRBV10-1	TRBJ2-3	TGCGCCAGCGGAACAGGGGTGACGGGCACAGATACGCAGTATTTT	CASGTGVTGTDTQYF
.	.	TRBV10-1	TRBJ1-5	TGCGCCAGCAGTCGGGACGACAATCAGCCCCAGCATTTT	CASSRDDNQPQHF
.	TRBD2	TRBV7-8	TRBJ2-7	TGTGCCAGCAGCACCTGGACTAGCGGGAGCTACGAGCAGTACTTC	CASSTWTSGSYEQYF
.	.	TRBV27	TRBJ1-5	TGTGCCAGCAGTCCCACGCCGGGGGGGAACGGCAATCAGCCCCAGCATTTT	CASSPTPGGNGNQPQHF
.	.	TRBV10-3	TRBJ1-2	TGTGCCATCAGTGAAAGGGGGGGTTCTAACTATGGCTACACCTTC	CAISERGGSNYGYTF
.	.	TRBV3-1/TRBV3-2	TRBJ2-5	TGTGCCAGCAGCCAAGGAGGCCAGACCCAGTACTTC	CASSQGGQTQYF
.	TRBD1	TRBV29-1	TRBJ2-3	TGCACCCTCCGGGACAGGGGTACAGATACGCAGTATTTT	CTLRDRGTDTQYF
.	.	TRBV27	TRBJ2-3	TGTGCCACCGTGGCGGATACCGCTAGCACAGATACGCAGTGTTTT	CATVADTASTDTQCF
.	.	TRBV6-6	TRBJ2-3	TGTGCCAGCAGTTCGAGTAGGGCCCTCACAGATACGCAGTATTTT	CASSSSRALTDTQYF
.	.	TRBV11-2	TRBJ2-3	TGTGCCAGCAGCTTGTCGTCAGGGGTTTCCGCAGATACGCAGTATTTT	CASSLSSGVSADTQYF
.	TRBD1	TRBV6-4	TRBJ1-5	TGTGCCAGCAGTGTCGACAGGGGGTCTCAGCCCCAGCATTTT	CASSVDRGSQPQHF
.	TRBD1	TRBV28	TRBJ1-6	TGTGCCAGCAGCCCCACAGGGGATTCACCCCTCCACTTT	CASSPTGDSPLHF
once	.	TRBV19	TRBJ1-2	TGTGCCAGTAGTACCAATAACCACGCGGGTGGCTACACCTTC	CASSTNNHAGGYTF